This is a list of T cell receptor beta chains from one sample in a study of cytomegalovirus exposure and HLA in healthy donors. Profiled with immunoSEQ multiplex PCR; TCRdb holds only in-frame clones, not every one. The sample has 200,000 to 250,000 clones; around 83% are singletons. The specimen sequenced was PBMCs. These receptors came from a woman aged 40 to 55 in good health and CMV-seronegative. Both conserved end residues are part of each CDR3. D genes are given only for firm matches. Size is stated for part of the rows, as once, few or many counts, or as a class when the clone is expanded.

j_call d_call v_call clone_size cdr3_aa cdr3_nt
TRBJ2-4 TRBD1 TRBV5-8 NA CASSLGTGVRIQYF TGTGCCAGCAGCTTGGGGACAGGGGTGCGCATTCAGTACTTC
TRBJ2-7 NA TRBV18 NA CASSPGAGFGQYF TGTGCCAGCTCACCCGGAGCCGGATTCGGGCAGTACTTC
TRBJ1-1 NA TRBV2 few CASIARGNTEAFF TGTGCCAGCATTGCCAGGGGAAACACTGAAGCTTTCTTT
TRBJ1-2 NA TRBV5-6 NA CASSFGLQTDYTF TGTGCCAGCAGCTTTGGCTTGCAGACTGACTACACCTTC
TRBJ2-2 NA TRBV5-1 few CASTIGTPPGELFF TGCGCCAGCACCATTGGGACTCCACCCGGGGAGCTGTTTTTT
TRBJ1-2 TRBD1 TRBV11-2 once CASSFGAGGVFTYGYTF TGTGCCAGCAGCTTTGGGGCAGGGGGCGTCTTCACTTATGGCTACACCTTC
TRBJ2-7 TRBD2 TRBV7-9 once CASSYDLGVTSVVQYF TGTGCCAGCAGCTACGACTTAGGGGTGACTAGCGTCGTGCAGTACTTC
TRBJ1-5 NA TRBV28 once CASSSPAPIGASNQPQHF TGTGCCAGCAGTTCCCCCGCCCCTATAGGGGCGAGCAATCAGCCCCAGCATTTT
TRBJ2-5 NA TRBV6-5 NA CASSYSNRVRETQYF TGTGCCAGCAGTTACTCTAACAGGGTGCGGGAGACCCAGTACTTC
TRBJ2-5 NA TRBV27 once CASSPIQAGGETQYF TGTGCCAGCAGTCCCATTCAGGCGGGCGGAGAGACCCAGTACTTC
TRBJ1-2 NA TRBV5-5 NA CASSPDSGGYGYTF TGTGCCAGCAGCCCGGACAGCGGGGGCTATGGCTACACCTTC
TRBJ2-7 TRBD1 TRBV9 NA CASSVGDRAYEQYF TGTGCCAGCAGCGTAGGGGACAGAGCCTACGAGCAGTACTTC
TRBJ2-3 NA TRBV6-7 few CASSYLAGKSITDTQYF TGTGCCAGCAGTTACTTGGCAGGGAAAAGTATTACAGATACGCAGTATTTT
TRBJ2-7 TRBD2 TRBV4-1 NA CASSRRGTSGKGYEQYF TGCGCCAGCAGCCGGAGGGGGACTAGCGGGAAAGGATACGAGCAGTACTTC
TRBJ1-3 TRBD1 TRBV2 NA CASSGTGPGTIYF TGTGCCAGCAGTGGGACAGGGCCAGGGACCATATATTTT
TRBJ1-5 TRBD1 TRBV19 NA CASGQGTQPQHF TGTGCCAGTGGACAGGGCACTCAGCCCCAGCATTTT
TRBJ2-7 TRBD2 TRBV19 NA CASRGGYEQYF TGTGCCAGCCGGGGGGGTTACGAGCAGTACTTC
TRBJ2-5 TRBD2 TRBV7-3 NA CASSLGLAGVGETQYF TGTGCCAGCAGCTTGGGACTAGCGGGAGTCGGGGAGACCCAGTACTTC
TRBJ1-1 NA TRBV30 NA CAWSLLESRAFF TGTGCCTGGAGTCTTCTGGAGTCACGGGCTTTCTTT
TRBJ1-5 NA TRBV28 NA CASSLSGVSQHF TGTGCCAGCAGTTTATCGGGGGTGTCCCAGCATTTT
TRBJ1-1 TRBD1 TRBV5-4 few CASGHRGQGTEAFF TGTGCCAGCGGACACAGGGGGCAAGGGACTGAAGCTTTCTTT
TRBJ1-2 NA TRBV11-2 NA CASSLDGGGYGYTF TGTGCCAGCAGCTTAGACGGAGGTGGCTATGGCTACACCTTC
TRBJ2-7 NA TRBV6-5 NA CASSYYRDHEQYF TGTGCCAGCAGTTACTACAGGGACCACGAGCAGTACTTC
TRBJ2-1 TRBD2 TRBV28 few CASSGLAALTSSYNEQFF TGTGCCAGCAGTGGACTAGCGGCCTTAACGAGCTCCTACAATGAGCAGTTCTTC
TRBJ2-7 TRBD1 TRBV6-1 once CASSGRTGGPYEQYF TGTGCCAGCAGTGGACGGACAGGGGGCCCCTACGAGCAGTACTTC
TRBJ2-7 TRBD2 TRBV7-8 NA CASSLARTSSYEQYF TGTGCCAGCAGCTTAGCCCGGACTAGCTCCTACGAGCAGTACTTC
TRBJ2-2 TRBD2 TRBV27 few CASSFSGRAGTGELFF TGTGCCAGCAGTTTTAGCGGGAGGGCGGGCACCGGGGAGCTGTTTTTT
TRBJ2-5 NA TRBV2 NA CASGGGVLEGETQYF TGTGCCAGCGGGGGGGGCGTTCTAGAGGGGGAGACCCAGTACTTC
TRBJ1-1 NA TRBV2 few CASSDMQGTDTEAFF TGTGCCAGCAGTGATATGCAGGGGACCGACACTGAAGCTTTCTTT
TRBJ1-6 NA TRBV30 NA CARKRGGMDSPLHF TGTGCCCGTAAACGGGGGGGTATGGATTCACCCCTCCACTTT
TRBJ2-7 TRBD2 TRBV4-1 NA CASRDQLARDYEQYF TGCGCCAGCAGGGACCAACTAGCGCGAGACTACGAGCAGTACTTC
TRBJ2-7 NA TRBV10-1 NA CATTGDGELYF TGCGCCACCACGGGAGATGGGGAGCTATACTTC
TRBJ1-6 TRBD1 TRBV10-3 NA CAIRQPDRGSYNSPLHF TGTGCCATCAGACAACCCGACAGGGGATCCTATAATTCACCCCTCCACTTT
TRBJ2-5 NA TRBV5-1 NA CASTIGLQETQYF TGCGCCAGCACGATCGGACTACAAGAGACCCAGTACTTC
TRBJ1-2 NA TRBV2 NA CASSSQGPHGYTF TGTGCCAGCAGTTCACAGGGTCCGCATGGCTACACCTTC
TRBJ2-5 NA TRBV27 few CASSYQGKETQYF TGTGCCAGCAGTTACCAGGGAAAAGAGACCCAGTACTTC
TRBJ2-1 NA TRBV5-4 NA CASSRPGGAYNEQFF TGTGCCAGCAGCAGGCCCGGCGGGGCCTACAATGAGCAGTTCTTC
TRBJ2-7 NA TRBV6-5 NA CASAVDHSYEQYF TGTGCCAGTGCCGTCGATCACTCCTACGAGCAGTACTTC
TRBJ2-7 TRBD2 TRBV2 NA CASSETSGRADEQYF TGTGCCAGCAGTGAGACTAGCGGGAGGGCCGACGAGCAGTACTTC
TRBJ1-5 TRBD1 TRBV19 NA CASTDRVNQPQHF TGTGCCAGTACCGACAGGGTCAATCAGCCCCAGCATTTT
TRBJ2-7 NA TRBV29-1 NA CSVSERQEAYEQYF TGCAGCGTCTCCGAACGGCAGGAAGCCTACGAGCAGTACTTC
TRBJ2-2 TRBD2 TRBV4-1 NA CASSQTSGSANTGELFF TGCGCCAGCAGCCAAACTAGCGGGAGCGCGAACACCGGGGAGCTGTTTTTT
TRBJ2-2 NA TRBV30 NA CAWSATLNTGELFF TGTGCCTGGAGTGCCACATTGAACACCGGGGAGCTGTTTTTT
TRBJ1-2 TRBD1 TRBV27 once CASSLDRVYGYTF TGTGCCAGCAGCCTAGACAGGGTCTATGGCTACACCTTC
TRBJ2-1 NA TRBV7-9 NA CASSPLYGREQFF TGTGCCAGCAGCCCCCTATACGGTCGTGAGCAGTTCTTC
TRBJ2-5 TRBD2 TRBV30 NA CAWSVLAGDYETQYF TGTGCCTGGAGTGTGCTAGCGGGAGATTATGAGACCCAGTACTTC
TRBJ2-7 NA TRBV5-1 NA CASSLLGGTYEQYF TGCGCCAGCAGCTTGTTAGGGGGTACCTACGAGCAGTACTTC
TRBJ2-2 NA TRBV5-4 NA CASSFGGASGELFF TGTGCCAGCAGCTTTGGGGGGGCCAGCGGGGAGCTGTTTTTT
TRBJ1-5 TRBD1 TRBV19 once CASTGTGGGQPQHF TGTGCCAGTACCGGGACAGGGGGCGGTCAGCCCCAGCATTTT
TRBJ2-7 TRBD2 TRBV29-1 few CSVGTGTSAEQYF TGCAGCGTTGGTACCGGGACTAGCGCCGAGCAGTACTTC
TRBJ2-7 TRBD1 TRBV5-1 once CASSPRTGSSYEQYF TGCGCCAGCAGCCCGAGGACAGGATCTTCCTACGAGCAGTACTTC
TRBJ2-7 TRBD1 TRBV5-1 NA CAAPWLQGAWRDWYEQYF TGCGCCGCGCCGTGGCTCCAGGGGGCCTGGCGGGACTGGTACGAGCAGTACTTC
TRBJ2-6 NA TRBV7-3 NA CASSLSPVSGANVLTF TGTGCCAGCAGCTTAAGTCCGGTCTCTGGGGCCAACGTCCTGACTTTC
TRBJ2-3 TRBD2 TRBV4-2 few CASSQEVGVAGGLRDTQYF TGTGCCAGCAGCCAAGAAGTTGGGGTAGCGGGAGGTCTCAGAGATACGCAGTATTTT
TRBJ2-2 NA TRBV28 NA CASSSRLETLNTGELFF TGTGCCAGCAGTTCACGACTAGAAACCCTTAACACCGGGGAGCTGTTTTTT
TRBJ1-2 NA TRBV21-1 NA CASSNLNRDRSYFCIGYTF NA